Sequencing of this TCR beta chain was carried out in a study of shared clonotypes between healthy human individuals. Study as a whole: CD8 memory received one plate per donor, CD8 naive two, CD4 memory three and CD4 naive three. Study-wide points: Among non-shared clonotypes, generation probabilities were lower than among those shared by all four donors.

V lost 1 base and J lost 0, with 8 bases in between. The CDR3 is 15 residues long. Germline V gene lookup returns CDR1 SGHAT and CDR2 FQNNGV. On this clone itself: Its antigen remains unknown.

At the deep level, the assay was run. The data were produced by immunoSEQ multiplex PCR, yet TCRdb's version contains in-frame clones alone and is incomplete. The table includes around 2.1 million clones, approximately 94% detected once. Naive CD8 cells, CD45RO-negative and positively selected for CCR7, excluded terminally differentiated effector memory CD45RA+ cells. V gene TRBV11-2 combines with J gene TRBJ2-3; D remains ambiguous. This TCR was sampled from a man between 18 and 29 years old in good health. Some clones in this sample may be carry-over from other donors' samples. The material sequenced was naive CD8+ T cells from PBMCs. CDR3 DNA sequence: TGTGCCAGCAGCTTAGGGGCCTCTAGCACAGATACGCAGTATTTT. As protein: CASSLGASSTDTQYF.